The 6 T cell receptor beta chains listed next were all sequenced from one sample in a study of cytomegalovirus exposure and HLA in healthy donors. The PCR contained 60 Vbeta and 13 Jbeta primers. Some clones are missing from TCRdb's copy, which holds only in-frame ones; the method was immunoSEQ multiplex PCR. The sample yields some 250,000 clones, around 80% seen once. Material: PBMCs. All receptors come from a woman aged 40-49 years in good health and CMV-seropositive.

J is TRBJ2-1 and V is TRBV28; TRBD1 is a possible D gene (6 bases). The length of the CDR3 is 15 residues. Trimming removed 10 bases from V and 0 bases from J, with 16 bases in between. Germline assignment: CDR1 MDHEN and CDR2 SYDVKM. This chain's CDR3 is CATLFPDSSYNEQFF. CDR3 sequence (DNA): TGTGCCACGCTCTTCCCGGACAGCTCCTACAATGAGCAGTTCTTC.

The chain carries TRBV6-5 and TRBJ1-2, with TRBD1 matching 10 bases. V lost 2 bases to trimming and J lost 4 bases; unmatched junction nucleotides: 1. The germline gives CDR1 MNHEY, CDR2 SVGAGI. The CDR3 consists of 14 residues. CDR3 nucleotides: TGTGCCAGCAGTTACGGACAGGGGGGCTATGGCTACACCTTC. It codes for CASSYGQGGYGYTF.

This rearrangement joins TRBV4-3 to TRBJ2-2, with D possibly being TRBD1 (6 bases). The CDR3 contains 15 residues. The V gene lost 1 base and the J gene lost 6 bases, with 12 bases spanning the gap. CDR1 is LGHNA, CDR2 YSLEER, per germline. CDR3 protein: CASSQVQGFAGELFF. Written as DNA, the CDR3 is TGCGCCAGCAGCCAAGTACAGGGATTCGCCGGGGAGCTGTTTTTT.

The CDR3 bases are TGTGCCAGCAGCTCCCTAGTATCCGGGGAGCTGTTTTTT. Translation gives CASSSLVSGELFF. The chain carries TRBV13 and TRBJ2-2; no clear D. Trimming shortened V by 4 bases and J by 6 bases, and 9 bases separated the two germline ends. Germline CDR1 PRHDT, CDR2 FYEKMQ (reference sequence). The CDR3 spans 13 residues. Full variable domain (remainder filled in from reference TRBV13 and TRBJ2-2): AAGVIQSPRHLIKEKRETATLKCYPIPRHDTVYWYQQGPGQDPQFLISFYEKMQSDKGSIPDRFSAQQFSDYHSELNMSSLELGDSALYFCASSSLVSGELFFGEGSRLTVL.

This clone was detected only once. This rearrangement joins TRBV23-1 to TRBJ2-1; TRBD2 might be the D (6 bases). TRBV23-1 qualifies as an ORF whose function is uncertain. Deletions cut 10 bases from V and 7 bases from J, with 23 bases between. This CDR3 has 15 amino acids. DNA for the CDR3: TGCGCCACCCCCCCGTTCGGGGCCGCGGGAAATGAGCAGTTCTTC. This codes for CATPPFGAAGNEQFF.

Worth noting for this clone: A read error may produce the germline difference seen at one junction end. The chain links TRBV7-9 to TRBJ2-5, with D hard to call. Germline V gives CDR1 SEHNR, CDR2 FQNEAQ (reference sequence). The CDR3 extends over 14 amino acids. In nucleotides, the CDR3 is TGTTCCAGCACCTTGGTTTCTAGCCAAGAGACCCAGTACTTC. Translation: CSSTLVSSQETQYF. The entire variable domain, with the rest obtained from reference TRBV7-9 and TRBJ2-5, is as follows: DTGVSQNPRHKITKRGQNVTFRCDPISEHNRLYWYRQTLGQGPEFLTYFQNEAQLEKSRLLSDRFSAERPKGSFSTLEIQRTEQGDSAMYLCSSTLVSSQETQYFGPGTRLLVL.